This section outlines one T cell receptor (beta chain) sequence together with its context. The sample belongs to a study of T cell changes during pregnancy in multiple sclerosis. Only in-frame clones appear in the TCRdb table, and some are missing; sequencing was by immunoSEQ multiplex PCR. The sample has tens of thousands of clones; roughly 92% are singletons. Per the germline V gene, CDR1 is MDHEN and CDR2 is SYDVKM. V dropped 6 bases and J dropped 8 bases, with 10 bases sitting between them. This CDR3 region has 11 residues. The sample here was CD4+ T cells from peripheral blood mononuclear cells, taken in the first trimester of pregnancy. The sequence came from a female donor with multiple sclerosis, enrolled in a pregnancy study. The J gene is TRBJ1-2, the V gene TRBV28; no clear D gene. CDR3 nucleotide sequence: TGTGCCAGCAGGTACGGGGTGGGCTACACCTTC. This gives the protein CASRYGVGYTF.